The rows below give T cell receptor beta chains drawn from one sample of a study of blood T cell repertoires in COVID-19. Profiling relied on immunoSEQ multiplex PCR, and the TCRdb table lists in-frame clones only, not all of them. The sample includes about 200,000 clones, around three quarters seen only once; the top ten take less than 7%. Specimen: peripheral blood. The receptor set was obtained from a woman in her 70s with acute or convalescent COVID-19. The CDR3 runs from the conserved cysteine through the conserved F or W. Fields, in order: V gene, D gene, clone size, J gene, CDR3 DNA, CDR3 protein. The D gene is left open where the match is weak. Size is omitted from some rows. Given values are once, few, many or a class for expanded clones.

>TRBV7-9|TRBD1|-|TRBJ1-4
TGTGCCAGCAGCTTAGGGGGACAGGGGGCTGAAAAACTGTTTTTT
CASSLGGQGAEKLFF
>TRBV28|-|-|TRBJ2-5
TGTGCCAGCAGTTTCGGATCGGGTGGAGGCGGACAAGAGACCCAGTACTTC
CASSFGSGGGGQETQYF
>TRBV11-3|TRBD1|-|TRBJ2-3
TGTGCCAGCAGCTACGCCGGGACAGGGATTTCAGATACGCAGTATTTT
CASSYAGTGISDTQYF
>TRBV5-1|TRBD1|-|TRBJ1-6
TGCGCCAGCAGCTTGGCGGGGAGGTCAGGGGGTAATTCACCCCTCCACTTT
CASSLAGRSGGNSPLHF
>TRBV5-8|TRBD2|once|TRBJ2-7
TGTGCCAGCAGCTTTCTCACTAGCGGGAACTACGAGCAGTACTTC
CASSFLTSGNYEQYF
>TRBV3-1/TRBV3-2|-|-|TRBJ2-6
TGTGCCAGCAGCCAAGATTTATACGGCTCTGGGGCCAACGTCCTGACTTTC
CASSQDLYGSGANVLTF
>TRBV5-6|-|-|TRBJ1-2
TGTGCCAGCAGCCCGCGACCAAAGGGGCGCTATGGCTACACCTTC
CASSPRPKGRYGYTF
>TRBV7-2|TRBD1|-|TRBJ1-3
TGTGCCAGCAGCTTATTTAGGGGGCCAGGTGGAAACACCATATATTTT
CASSLFRGPGGNTIYF
>TRBV3-1/TRBV3-2|-|-|TRBJ2-7
TGTGCCAGCAGCCAGTTCATGGGGGCAAACATCTACGAGCAGTACTTC
CASSQFMGANIYEQYF
>TRBV28|-|-|TRBJ1-2
TGTGCCAGCAGTTTACGCAGGGAGGATGGCTACACCTTC
CASSLRREDGYTF
>TRBV19|TRBD1|-|TRBJ2-7
TGTGCCAGTAGTGCCGGACAGGGTTGGGACTACGAGCAGTACTTC
CASSAGQGWDYEQYF
>TRBV7-2|-|-|TRBJ1-1
TGTGCCAGCAGCTACATCCCAGGGAACACTGAAGCTTTCTTT
CASSYIPGNTEAFF
>TRBV5-6|TRBD1|-|TRBJ2-4
TGTGCCAGCAGCTTTCTGGCAGGGGGCATTGCCAAAAACATTCAGTACTTC
CASSFLAGGIAKNIQYF
>TRBV27|-|-|TRBJ2-2
TGTGCCAGCAGTTTATCAGGGAGAGGGTCCGGGGAGCTGTTTTTT
CASSLSGRGSGELFF
>TRBV18|-|once|TRBJ1-1
TGTGCCAGCTCACCTGCCCTGACAGTGAACACTGAAGCTTTCTTT
CASSPALTVNTEAFF
>TRBV18|-|few|TRBJ1-5
TGTGCCAGCTCACCGTCGACTTCCCTTGGGCAGCCCCAGCATTTT
CASSPSTSLGQPQHF
>TRBV28|-|-|TRBJ1-4
TGTGCCAGCAGCCATCGGGCAACTAATGAAAAACTGTTTTTT
CASSHRATNEKLFF